The clone carrying this TCR beta chain is termed medium-sized (0.01 to 0.1%). Its target is unknown. A mixed TRB-A/B primer pool amplified rearranged TRB by multiplex touch-down PCR. A single record per CDR3 protein comes from TCRdb applying MiXCR to the multiplex PCR reads. In the table there are a few thousand distinct CDR3 sequences, roughly 26% of which are singletons. This CDR3 is 13 amino acids long. The V end was cut by 8 bases, the J end by 8 bases, with 15 bases between. Germline V CDR1 and CDR2: MNHNS, SASEGT. This record comes from a study of T cell repertoires in aging, cancer and after chemotherapy. Study in general: Donors were grouped into six age bands spanning 30 or younger through 70 or older. Millions of TCR reads made up the full dataset.

TCR beta rearrangements were amplified from peripheral blood genomic DNA. General observations from the study: Healthy donors lost TCR diversity with age mainly through richness, cancer patients through richness and evenness.

Source material: blood. This chain connects TRBV6-1 to TRBJ1-4; possibly TRBD1 for D (6 bases). The sequence derives from a human donor with a solid tumor. The DNA for the CDR3 is TGTGCCAGCCAAGGGGGGGGTTGGGAAAAACTGTTTTTT. It yields the protein CASQGGGWEKLFF.